The T cell receptor (beta chain) described here comes from a study of T cells in Graves' hyperthyroidism and ophthalmopathy. RNA transcripts provided the source from which TCR beta CDR3 regions were amplified. Primed by the HTBI set, a first-round RT-PCR was run on the TCR CDR3. TCRdb re-called the multiplex PCR reads with MiXCR, one entry per CDR3 protein. The sample includes roughly 380,000 distinct CDR3 sequences, approximately 15% of them seen just once. This clonotype was detected ten times or more. Its antigen is still unknown. For Graves' hyperthyroidism to be stable, ophthalmopathy could not progress within 18 months. Out of approximately 10 ml of fresh peripheral blood came the PBMCs. The CDR3 is made up of 13 amino acids. Germline CDR1 LGHDT, CDR2 YNNKEL (reference sequence). V dropped 1 base and J dropped 7; count of bases not matched to a gene: 4. Study observations and caveats: The model identified upcoming ophthalmopathy a median approximately 6.5 months ahead of onset.

The chain carries TRBV3-1 and TRBJ2-7, with 7 nucleotides matching TRBD2. Sequencing input: blood. This TCR came from a woman aged 55-75 years with Graves' hyperthyroidism. The CDR3 loop reads CASSQGVAGEQYF. CDR3 coding DNA: TGTGCCAGCAGCCAAGGGGTAGCGGGTGAGCAGTACTTC.